The entry below describes one T cell receptor beta chain. What it recognizes is unknown. This record belongs to a study of cytomegalovirus exposure and HLA in healthy donors. Overall study findings and caveats: Excluded were some V segments that proved indistinguishable, including TRBV6-2 and TRBV6-3. The study listed around 150 cytomegalovirus-associated TCR beta chains. In a later analysis, HLA-associated beta chains showed higher expansion and lower generation probabilities than comparable chains.

The PCR contained 60 Vbeta and 13 Jbeta primers. TCRdb keeps only in-frame clones here, not all; method: immunoSEQ multiplex PCR. The sample lists some 120,000 clones; about three quarters were seen once. The ends were cut back, 2 bases at V and 7 bases at J, with 9 bases in the middle. This CDR3 has 13 amino acids. The germline gives CDR1 MDHEN, CDR2 SYDVKM. This TCR came from a human donor in good health. Sequencing input: PBMCs. The chain is built from TRBV28 and TRBJ1-5, with D possibly matching TRBD1 (5 bases). The CDR3 nucleotides are TGTGCCAGCAGTTTACCGGGGGACCAGCCCCAGCATTTT. Translating it yields CASSLPGDQPQHF.